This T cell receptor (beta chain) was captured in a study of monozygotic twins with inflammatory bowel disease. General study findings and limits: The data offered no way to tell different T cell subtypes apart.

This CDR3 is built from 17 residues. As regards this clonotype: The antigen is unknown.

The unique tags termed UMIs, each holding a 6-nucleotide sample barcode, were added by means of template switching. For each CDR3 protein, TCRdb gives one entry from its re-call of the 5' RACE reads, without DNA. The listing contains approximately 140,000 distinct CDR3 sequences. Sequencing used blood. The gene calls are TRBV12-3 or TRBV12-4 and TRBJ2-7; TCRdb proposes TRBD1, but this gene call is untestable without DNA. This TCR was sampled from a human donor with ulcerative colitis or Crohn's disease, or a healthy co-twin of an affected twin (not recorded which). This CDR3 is CASSSRDRGIRLYEQYF.